The 5 T cell receptor beta chains presented below share a single source sample, sequenced in a study of regulatory T cells in long-lasting Graves disease. The sample's time point: persistent/refractory GD, antithyroid drugs over 5 years with positive TRAb. PBMC RNA served as the TCR library source. CDR3-region Arm-PCR and iRepertoire HTBI primers produced the TCR beta libraries. TCRdb fed the multiplex PCR reads into MiXCR, producing one record per CDR3 protein. The repertoire has fewer than 400,000 distinct CDR3 sequences, less than 25% of them found once; the top ten carry under 25%. This specimen was peripheral blood mononuclear cells (PBMCs), taken when the disease was refractory, from a patient treated with antithyroid drugs. These receptors were collected from a female donor with Graves disease.

The V call is TRBV7-9, the J call TRBJ2-7; either TRBD1 or TRBD2 may supply D (5 bases each). V lost 4 bases, J lost 4 bases, and 14 bases lay in between. Germline values: CDR1 SEHNR, CDR2 FQNEAQ (reference sequence). CDR3 length equals 14 residues. The CDR3 sequence: CASSSTERGYEQYF. CDR3 DNA sequence: TGTGCCAGCAGCTCCACGGAGAGGGGATACGAGCAGTACTTC. The full variable domain, completed using reference TRBV7-9 and TRBJ2-7, is DTGVSQNPRHKITKRGQNVTFRCDPISEHNRLYWYRQTLGQGPEFLTYFQNEAQLEKSRLLSDRFSAERPKGSFSTLEIQRTEQGDSAMYLCASSSTERGYEQYFGPGTRLTVT.

Many counts were recorded for this clonotype. The chain links TRBV28 to TRBJ2-7; D not resolved. Per the germline V gene, CDR1 is MDHEN and CDR2 is SYDVKM. Trimming removed 8 bases at V and 5 bases at J, with 13 bases between. This CDR3 is 12 amino acids long. CDR3 coding DNA: TGTGCCAGCGGATCAAGACGGCACGAGCAGTACTTC. Translated: CASGSRRHEQYF.

This clonotype was counted many times. The gene calls are TRBV11-2 and TRBJ2-5, with 8 bases that match TRBD1. J gave up 4 bases and V 3 bases, and 7 bases lay outside the gene matches. Germline lookup yields CDR1 SGHAT and CDR2 FQNNGV. This CDR3 has 15 residues. The CDR3 DNA reads TGTGCCAGCAGCTTGCAGGGGGCATATTCAGAGACCCAGTACTTC. The encoded protein is CASSLQGAYSETQYF.

The rearrangement uses TRBV28 and TRBJ1-5, with a weak D call TRBD1 (6 bases). With 2 bases removed from V and 7 bases from J, the gap between germline ends came to 12 bases. The germline V gene has CDR1 MDHEN and CDR2 SYDVKM. The CDR3 is made up of 14 amino acids. The CDR3 sequence: CASSLAGDKQPQHF. For the CDR3, the DNA is TGTGCCAGCAGTTTAGCAGGGGACAAACAGCCCCAGCATTTT.

This clonotype appeared a few times. The CDR3 protein is CASSFDQRPQHF. The CDR3 DNA reads TGTGCCAGCAGTTTCGACCAGCGGCCCCAGCATTTT. The rearrangement joins TRBV12-3 or TRBV12-4 to TRBJ1-5; D gene uncertain. The CDR3 is 12 amino acids. V lost 3 bases and J 9 bases, leaving 9 bases between the germline ends.